The 14 T cell receptor beta chains given below trace back to one sample, sequenced in a study of cytomegalovirus exposure and HLA in healthy donors. The PCR made use of 60 Vbeta and 13 Jbeta primers. Profiled with immunoSEQ multiplex PCR; TCRdb holds only in-frame clones, not every one. The sample yields 130,000 to 150,000 clones, of which the top ten take up less than 3%. Sequencing was done on a sample of PBMCs. These TCRs come from a man between 40 and 49 years old in good health and CMV-seronegative.

This rearrangement joins TRBV7-9 to TRBJ2-6, with 8 nucleotides matching TRBD1. Trimming removed 5 bases from V and 2 bases from J; junction bases left unmatched: 14. Germline assignment: CDR1 SEHNR and CDR2 FQNEAQ (reference sequence). There are 19 residues in the CDR3. CDR3: CASSQSSGQGFAGANVLTF. CDR3 DNA: TGTGCCAGCAGCCAGTCGTCTGGACAGGGCTTCGCTGGGGCCAACGTCCTGACTTTC.

The chain combines TRBV11-2 with TRBJ1-2; perhaps TRBD1 as D (5 bases). Between the trimmed V and J ends, which lost 1 base and 7 bases, there was a span of 13 bases. In germline, CDR1 is SGHAT, CDR2 FQNNGV. The CDR3 totals 14 residues. In DNA form, the CDR3 reads TGTGCCAGCAGCTTAGGGGGAGGGGTTAGTGGCTACACCTTC. Protein: CASSLGGGVSGYTF.

The chain joins TRBV29-1 to TRBJ1-1; 8 nucleotides align to TRBD1. The J segment lost 11 bases and the V segment lost 7 bases, leaving 15 bases of the junction unmatched. Germline V gives CDR1 SQVTM, CDR2 ANQGSEA. The CDR3 runs 13 residues. This CDR3 reads CSATGQGWRWAFF. Written as DNA, the CDR3 is TGCAGCGCCACTGGACAGGGATGGAGGTGGGCTTTCTTT.

CDR3 protein: CASSGAGHSNEKLFF. The CDR3 DNA reads TGTGCCAGCAGTGGTGCCGGACACTCTAATGAAAAACTGTTTTTT. V and J are TRBV2 and TRBJ1-4, with a weak D call TRBD1 (5 bases). The CDR3 loop spans 15 amino acids. In germline, CDR1 is SNHLY, CDR2 FYNNEI. Trimming cost V 4 bases and J 3 bases, with 12 bases left between them.

J is TRBJ1-2 and V is TRBV5-1; TRBD1 agrees at 10 bases. CDR1 and CDR2 from the germline V gene are SGHRS and YFSETQ. J gave up 8 bases and V 4 bases, and 2 bases lay outside the gene matches. The CDR3 sequence is 12 residues long. In DNA form, the CDR3 reads TGCGCCAGCAGCGGGGACAGGGGCGGCTACACCTTC. It translates to CASSGDRGGYTF.

As to this clone: The junction shows a germline mismatch at one end, possibly a read error. V and J are TRBV5-6 and TRBJ1-5; weak D call: TRBD1 (6 bases). Germline V CDR1 and CDR2: SGHDT, YYEEEE. This CDR3 contains 12 residues. CDR3 nucleotides: TGTGCCAGCAGCTTGATCAAGGACAGTTGTTATTTT. Translating gives CASSLIKDSCYF.

The rearrangement links TRBV19 to TRBJ1-5; D is undetermined. V was clipped by 1 base and J by 7 bases, with 14 bases between them. Germline V gene lookup returns CDR1 LNHDA and CDR2 SQIVND (reference sequence). The CDR3 extends over 15 amino acids. CDR3 bases: TGTGCCAGTAGTATAGCTAGCTGGGGAGAGCAGCCCCAGCATTTT. Its protein is CASSIASWGEQPQHF. The complete variable domain, with remaining parts taken from reference TRBV19 and TRBJ1-5, reads DGGITQSPKYLFRKEGQNVTLSCEQNLNHDAMYWYRQDPGQGLRLIYYSQIVNDFQKGDIAEGYSVSREKKESFPLTVTSAQKNPTAFYLCASSIASWGEQPQHFGDGTRLSIL.

This chain joins TRBV2 and TRBJ2-5; maybe TRBD2 (6 bases). Germline V gene sequence: CDR1 SNHLY, CDR2 FYNNEI. With 7 bases removed from V and 5 bases from J, the gap between germline ends came to 23 bases. CDR3 size: 16 residues. The CDR3 loop is CASTTEYGGAVETQYF. The CDR3 nucleotides are TGTGCCAGCACTACCGAGTACGGGGGAGCGGTGGAGACCCAGTACTTC.

The CDR3 loop is CASSSVTGSYEQYF. The CDR3 region has the DNA TGCGCCAGCAGCTCTGTGACAGGCTCCTACGAGCAGTACTTC. This chain uses TRBV5-1 with TRBJ2-7, with D possibly TRBD1 on 6 matching bases. V was cut by 3 bases and J by 0 bases, with 10 bases left in between. The CDR3 covers 14 residues. Germline assignment: CDR1 SGHRS and CDR2 YFSETQ.

This chain links TRBV5-6 with TRBJ2-2; D gene uncertain. The CDR3 totals 12 residues. V was pared by 3 bases and J by 6 bases, with 6 bases between. Per the germline V gene, CDR1 is SGHDT and CDR2 is YYEEEE. CDR3 in amino acids: CASSSFPGELFF. CDR3 DNA sequence: TGTGCCAGCAGCTCGTTCCCCGGGGAGCTGTTTTTT. Combining the CDR3 with reference TRBV5-6 and TRBJ2-2 gives the whole variable domain DAGVTQSPTHLIKTRGQQVTLRCSPKSGHDTVSWYQQALGQGPQFIFQYYEEEERQRGNFPDRFSGHQFPNYSSELNVNALLLGDSALYLCASSSFPGELFFGEGSRLTVL.

The rearrangement joins TRBV7-2 to TRBJ1-5; 8 bases fit TRBD1. CDR1 and CDR2 from the germline V gene are SGHTA and FQGNSA. The CDR3 covers 14 residues. The V segment lost 4 bases and the J segment 4 bases; nucleotides outside the gene matches: 3. The CDR3 loop reads CASSWTGRNQPQHF. CDR3 DNA sequence: TGTGCCAGCAGCTGGACAGGGCGGAATCAGCCCCAGCATTTT.

The chain has TRBV4-3 and TRBJ1-6; unclear D gene. The CDR3 consists of 13 residues. The V and J ends lost 1 base and 10 bases respectively, with 8 bases between them. Germline V gene sequence: CDR1 LGHNA, CDR2 YSLEER. This CDR3 is CASSQALRSPLHF. The CDR3 nucleotides are TGCGCCAGCAGCCAAGCTTTACGGTCACCCCTCCACTTT.

The chain combines TRBV4-3 with TRBJ2-3, with D maybe TRBD2 (5 bases). Germline-derived CDR1 and CDR2 are LGHNA and YSLEER. V was trimmed by 1 base and J by 1 base, leaving 9 bases between them. The CDR3 has 15 residues. The DNA for the CDR3 is TGCGCCAGCAGCCAAGGTCGGGGTCGCACAGATACGCAGTATTTT. This translates into CASSQGRGRTDTQYF.

This rearrangement joins TRBV9 to TRBJ2-7; 9 nucleotides match TRBD1. J was trimmed by 3 bases and V by 4 bases; bases with no gene match: 5. Germline V gene data show CDR1 as SGDLS and CDR2 as YYNGEE. There are 14 residues in the CDR3. The CDR3 spells CASSPGDRDYEQYF. The CDR3 DNA sequence: TGTGCCAGCAGCCCGGGGGACAGGGACTACGAGCAGTACTTC.